A single sample gave rise to the 30 T cell receptor beta chains below, sequenced in a study of shared clonotypes between healthy human individuals. Generated by immunoSEQ multiplex PCR, the TCRdb table keeps only in-frame clones and is missing some. The repertoire has 400,000 or so clones, 96% of them found once; the top ten carry around 0.3%. The sample consisted of memory CD8+ T cells sorted from blood. Sample subset: CD45RO+ cells pooled with CCR7-negative TemRA cells. These receptors originate from a man younger than 40 in good health.

This rearrangement joins TRBV6-7 to TRBJ2-1, with a possible D match to TRBD2 (6 bases). TRBV6-7 is an ORF, with its function uncertain. Trimming took off 11 bases at V and 2 bases at J, with 16 bases between the two ends. The CDR3 runs to 14 residues. In DNA, the CDR3 is TGTGCCCCCGAAGCGGGTGTTCCCTACAATGAGCAGTTCTTC. Protein sequence: CAPEAGVPYNEQFF.

This chain links TRBV29-1 with TRBJ2-3; perhaps TRBD2 as D (6 bases). The germline V gene encodes CDR1 SQVTM and CDR2 ANQGSEA. This CDR3 has 12 amino acids. V was clipped by 7 bases and J by 4 bases, with 12 bases between them. For the CDR3, the DNA is TGCAGCGCCCAGCGGGTTGCAGATACGCAGTATTTT. This sequence encodes CSAQRVADTQYF.

The chain carries TRBV28 and TRBJ2-5, with a tentative D call TRBD2 (6 bases). Trimming took 5 bases from V and 5 from J, leaving 18 bases between them. This CDR3 has 15 residues. CDR1 MDHEN and CDR2 SYDVKM come from the germline V gene. CDR3 residues: CASSPSSDIVETQYF. The CDR3, as DNA: TGTGCCAGCAGTCCCTCTAGCGATATAGTGGAGACCCAGTACTTC. The whole variable domain, filled in from reference TRBV28 and TRBJ2-5, reads DVKVTQSSRYLVKRTGEKVFLECVQDMDHENMFWYRQDPGLGLRLIYFSYDVKMKEKGDIPEGYSVSREKKERFSLILESASTNQTSMYLCASSPSSDIVETQYFGPGTRLLVL.

The chain carries TRBV7-9 and TRBJ1-3; D unresolved. CDR1 and CDR2 from the germline V gene are SEHNR and FQNEAQ (reference sequence). The CDR3 has 13 residues. The V and J ends lost 5 bases and 0 bases respectively, with 5 bases between them. CDR3 DNA sequence: TGTGCCAGCAGCCCCGCCTCTGGAAACACCATATATTTT. Its translation: CASSPASGNTIYF.

V gene TRBV4-1 combines with J gene TRBJ1-2; D gene unclear. The CDR3 spans 16 residues. The ends were cut back, 5 bases at V and 4 bases at J, with 20 bases in the middle. CDR1 MGHRA and CDR2 YSYEKL come from the germline V gene. CDR3 protein: CASSVHKNRKTYGYTF. The CDR3 region has the DNA TGCGCCAGCAGCGTCCACAAGAACCGAAAGACCTATGGCTACACCTTC.

V and J are TRBV28 and TRBJ2-1; TRBD1 agrees at 8 bases. CDR1 and CDR2 from the germline V gene are MDHEN and SYDVKM. This CDR3 contains 14 residues. V shed 3 bases and J 10 bases; nucleotides not matched to a gene: 8. CDR3 region: CASSFRGLPREQFF. The CDR3, as DNA: TGTGCCAGCAGTTTCAGGGGGCTTCCAAGGGAGCAGTTCTTC.

The table lists this clone with a few counts. This chain uses TRBV25-1 with TRBJ2-7, with a possible D match to TRBD1 (5 bases). The CDR3 extends over 15 amino acids. V shed 2 bases and J shed 0 bases, with 11 bases lying between them. CDR1 is MGHDK and CDR2 is SYGVNS in the germline V gene. CDR3 in DNA: TGTGCCAGCAGTGAAGGGGCCTACCTCTCCTACGAGCAGTACTTC. Translation gives CASSEGAYLSYEQYF.

This chain links TRBV10-2 with TRBJ1-1; no reliable D call. Deletions cut 0 bases from V and 5 bases from J, with 7 bases between. CDR3 size: 13 residues. The germline V gene encodes CDR1 WSHSY and CDR2 SAAADI. The CDR3 coding sequence is TGCGCCAGCAGTGAGTCCGGGAGGACTGAAGCTTTCTTT. Translated: CASSESGRTEAFF.

The V and J genes are TRBV5-6 and TRBJ2-7, with 14 nucleotides matching TRBD2. The CDR3 consists of 16 residues. Germline lookup yields CDR1 SGHDT and CDR2 YYEEEE. Trimming cost V 4 bases and J 0 bases; bases outside gene matches: 3. DNA for the CDR3: TGTGCCAGCAGCAGACTAGCGGGAGGGCCCTCCTACGAGCAGTACTTC. Protein sequence: CASSRLAGGPSYEQYF.

The chain carries TRBV28 and TRBJ2-1; 8 nucleotides match TRBD1. Germline CDR1 is MDHEN and CDR2 is SYDVKM. This CDR3 has 13 amino acids. After removal of 2 bases from V and 8 bases from J, the junction contained 2 bases not matched to a gene. CDR3 amino acids: CASSLQGAHEQFF. CDR3 nucleotide sequence: TGTGCCAGCAGTTTACAGGGGGCGCATGAGCAGTTCTTC.

This chain uses TRBV2 with TRBJ2-1; 7 bases are shared with TRBD1. With V trimmed by 6 bases and J by 0 bases, 5 bases remained unmatched. Germline V gene data show CDR1 as SNHLY and CDR2 as FYNNEI. The CDR3 covers 15 residues. The CDR3 DNA is TGTGCCAGCAGAGCGGACAGGAGCTCCTACAATGAGCAGTTCTTC. It specifies CASRADRSSYNEQFF.

The table lists this clone with a count of one. J is TRBJ2-2 and V is TRBV14; D may be TRBD2 (6 bases). With 0 bases removed from V and 7 bases from J, the gap between germline ends came to 9 bases. Germline V lookup: CDR1 SGHDN, CDR2 FVKESK. CDR3 length: 14 residues. The CDR3 DNA reads TGTGCCAGCAGCCAAGAATTCGGGGGCGGGGAGCTGTTTTTT. It specifies CASSQEFGGGELFF.

V usage is TRBV5-6 and J usage is TRBJ2-1; 9 nucleotides agree with TRBD2. Germline V gene data show CDR1 as SGHDT and CDR2 as YYEEEE. Germline trimming cut 4 bases from V and 4 bases from J; bases unmatched to any gene: 6. This CDR3 has 15 residues. CDR3 residues: CASSQQTSGYNEQFF. CDR3 nucleotide sequence: TGTGCCAGCAGCCAACAGACTAGCGGATACAATGAGCAGTTCTTC.

As regards this clone: The same CDR3 also results from other DNA sequences found in this sample. This rearrangement joins TRBV11-2 to TRBJ2-1, with 9 bases lining up with TRBD2. After removal of 5 bases from V and 0 bases from J, the junction contained 2 bases not matched to a gene. Germline V gene sequence: CDR1 SGHAT, CDR2 FQNNGV. The CDR3 length is 15 residues. The CDR3 coding sequence is TGTGCCAGCAGCAGTAGCGGGAGCTCCTACAATGAGCAGTTCTTC. Encoded protein: CASSSSGSSYNEQFF. The variable domain in full, completed from reference TRBV11-2 and TRBJ2-1, reads EAGVAQSPRYKIIEKRQSVAFWCNPISGHATLYWYQQILGQGPKLLIQFQNNGVVDDSQLPKDRFSAERLKGVDSTLKIQPAKLEDSAVYLCASSSSGSSYNEQFFGPGTRLTVL.

V usage is TRBV27 and J usage is TRBJ2-5, with 9 bases fitting TRBD1. Trimming took 3 bases from V and 5 from J; bases not matched to a gene: 1. Germline V lookup: CDR1 MNHEY, CDR2 SMNVEV (reference sequence). CDR3 length: 13 amino acids. In DNA form, the CDR3 reads TGTGCCAGCAGTTTGGGGACAGGGGAGACCCAGTACTTC. It translates to CASSLGTGETQYF.

The genes are TRBV5-6 and TRBJ2-1; D is possibly TRBD2 (5 bases). The germline CDR1 and CDR2 sequences are SGHDT and YYEEEE. The CDR3 spans 17 residues. V was clipped by 1 base and J by 3 bases, with 17 bases between them. Here the CDR3 reads CASSLFALLSGYNEQFF. The CDR3 bases are TGTGCCAGCAGCTTGTTTGCCCTTCTGAGCGGCTACAATGAGCAGTTCTTC.

V and J are TRBV19 and TRBJ1-1; maybe TRBD1 (6 bases). Germline-derived CDR1 and CDR2 are LNHDA and SQIVND (reference sequence). The CDR3 has 16 residues. V lost 3 bases to trimming and J lost 3 bases, with 17 bases between them. CDR3 loop: CASSITEQGLYTEAFF. DNA for the CDR3: TGTGCCAGTAGTATCACGGAGCAGGGGCTCTACACTGAAGCTTTCTTT. The complete variable domain, with remaining parts taken from reference TRBV19 and TRBJ1-1, reads DGGITQSPKYLFRKEGQNVTLSCEQNLNHDAMYWYRQDPGQGLRLIYYSQIVNDFQKGDIAEGYSVSREKKESFPLTVTSAQKNPTAFYLCASSITEQGLYTEAFFGQGTRLTVV.

The chain links TRBV28 to TRBJ1-5; D might be TRBD1 (6 bases). Germline V gene sequence: CDR1 MDHEN, CDR2 SYDVKM. V was trimmed by 2 bases and J by 7 bases, leaving 15 bases between them. The CDR3 loop spans 15 amino acids. Here the CDR3 DNA reads TGTGCCAGCAGTTTAGGCACAGGGTGGGAACAGCCCCAGCATTTT. Translating gives CASSLGTGWEQPQHF.

In nucleotides, the CDR3 is TGCAGCGTTGTCGTTCACGGGACAGGTCCCTGGGGCGAGCAGTACTTC. Amino acids: CSVVVHGTGPWGEQYF. The gene calls are TRBV29-1 and TRBJ2-7; 8 nucleotides align to TRBD1. The CDR3 is made up of 16 amino acids. The trim removed 4 bases at V and 6 bases at J, leaving 17 bases unmatched. CDR1 is SQVTM, CDR2 ANQGSEA, per germline.

This chain connects TRBV30 to TRBJ1-3; D ambiguous. Looked up from germline, CDR1 is GTSNPN and CDR2 is SVGIG (reference sequence). Trimming removed 4 bases from V and 0 bases from J, with 7 bases in between. The CDR3 sequence is 13 residues long. CDR3: CAWTRISGNTIYF. CDR3 nucleotides: TGTGCCTGGACGCGGATCTCTGGAAACACCATATATTTT.

J is TRBJ2-1 and V is TRBV19, with a weak D call TRBD2 (5 bases). CDR1 and CDR2 (germline): LNHDA, SQIVND (reference sequence). V gave up 3 bases and J gave up 5 bases, with 11 bases separating them. The CDR3 contains 14 residues. In nucleotides, the CDR3 is TGTGCCAGTAGTATGCCGAGCGGACACAATGAGCAGTTCTTC. Translated, it gives CASSMPSGHNEQFF. Filled out from reference TRBV19 and TRBJ2-1, the complete variable domain reads DGGITQSPKYLFRKEGQNVTLSCEQNLNHDAMYWYRQDPGQGLRLIYYSQIVNDFQKGDIAEGYSVSREKKESFPLTVTSAQKNPTAFYLCASSMPSGHNEQFFGPGTRLTVL.

This chain uses TRBV5-1 with TRBJ2-7, with 9 bases that match TRBD2. The V gene's germline CDR1 is SGHRS and CDR2 YFSETQ. V shed 3 bases and J 1 base; nucleotides not matched to a gene: 8. The CDR3 contains 16 residues. DNA of the CDR3: TGCGCCAGCAGCTCCTCATCTAGCGGGGTATCCTACGAGCAGTACTTC. Residues: CASSSSSSGVSYEQYF. Variable domain in full (rest from reference TRBV5-1 and TRBJ2-7): KAGVTQTPRYLIKTRGQQVTLSCSPISGHRSVSWYQQTPGQGLQFLFEYFSETQRNKGNFPGRFSGRQFSNSRSEMNVSTLELGDSALYLCASSSSSSGVSYEQYFGPGTRLTVT.

V gene TRBV7-9 combines with J gene TRBJ2-7; the D is unclear. Germline-derived CDR1 and CDR2 are SEHNR and FQNEAQ (reference sequence). The germline V and J ends were trimmed by 2 bases and 6 bases, with 8 bases remaining between them. The CDR3 length is 12 residues. The CDR3 region has the DNA TGTGCCAGCAGCTTATATCGAATCGAGCAGTACTTC. It codes for CASSLYRIEQYF.

This chain connects TRBV30 to TRBJ2-1; 8 nucleotides match TRBD2. CDR1 and CDR2 from the germline V gene are GTSNPN and SVGIG (reference sequence). Germline trimming cut 4 bases from V and 5 bases from J; bases unmatched to any gene: 4. CDR3 length equals 13 residues. This CDR3 is CAWMRTSNNEQFF. The CDR3 DNA sequence: TGTGCCTGGATGCGGACTAGCAACAATGAGCAGTTCTTC.

The rearrangement uses TRBV6-6 and TRBJ1-2; a weak D match, TRBD1 (5 bases). V dropped 5 bases and J dropped 6 bases, with 16 bases sitting between them. CDR1 and CDR2 (germline): MNHNY, SVGAGI (reference sequence). The CDR3 runs to 14 residues. CDR3 region: CASSLQWPQDGYTF. The DNA of the CDR3 is TGTGCCAGCAGTCTACAATGGCCACAGGATGGCTACACCTTC.

The chain is built from TRBV15 and TRBJ2-1; D remains unclear. Per germline, CDR1 LNHNV and CDR2 YYDKDF (reference sequence). The CDR3 covers 15 residues. The ends were cut back, 4 bases at V and 4 bases at J, with 14 bases in the middle. This CDR3 reads CATSTRRVKYNEQFF. CDR3 DNA: TGTGCCACCAGCACTCGGAGAGTTAAGTACAATGAGCAGTTCTTC. The full variable domain, in which reference TRBV15 and TRBJ2-1 provide the parts outside the CDR3, is DAMVIQNPRYQVTQFGKPVTLSCSQTLNHNVMYWYQQKSSQAPKLLFHYYDKDFNNEADTPDNFQSRRPNTSFCFLDIRSPGLGDTAMYLCATSTRRVKYNEQFFGPGTRLTVL.

About this clone itself: Other DNA sequences in this specimen translate into the identical CDR3. V is TRBV29-1 and J is TRBJ2-2, with a tentative D call TRBD1 (5 bases). Germline V gives CDR1 SQVTM, CDR2 ANQGSEA. CDR3 length: 14 residues. Trimming removed 1 base from V and 2 bases from J, with 8 bases in between. The CDR3 DNA reads TGCAGCGTTGAAGGGCAGGGAAACACCGGGGAGCTGTTTTTT. Translation: CSVEGQGNTGELFF.

J is TRBJ1-5 and V is TRBV14; no clear D gene. This CDR3 is 13 amino acids long. From germline, CDR1 is SGHDN and CDR2 FVKESK. The V and J ends lost 8 bases and 1 base respectively, with 9 bases between them. In DNA, the CDR3 is TGTGCCAGCCGGGTTTACAGCAATCAGCCCCAGCATTTT. This gives the protein CASRVYSNQPQHF.

The chain carries TRBV7-9 and TRBJ2-7, with no clear D. This CDR3 contains 12 residues. V shed 3 bases and J shed 5 bases, with 8 bases lying between them. CDR1 and CDR2 (germline): SEHNR, FQNEAQ (reference sequence). CDR3 in DNA: TGTGCCAGCAGCTTCTCAGGTGACGAGCAGTACTTC. Encoded protein: CASSFSGDEQYF.

This chain joins TRBV27 and TRBJ1-5; 8 nucleotides align to TRBD1. This CDR3 has 14 amino acids. Germline V gives CDR1 MNHEY, CDR2 SMNVEV (reference sequence). V lost 11 bases to trimming and J lost 0 bases; unmatched junction nucleotides: 6. CDR3 loop: CAARQGASNQPQHF. The CDR3 region has the DNA TGTGCCGCTCGTCAGGGGGCTAGCAATCAGCCCCAGCATTTT.